This passage covers 8 T cell receptor beta chains from one sample sequenced in a study of CD8 T cells in Susac syndrome. Random-hexamer reverse transcription was applied to about 0.5 to 1 ug RNA. TCRdb used MiXCR to reprocess the immunoSEQ multiplex PCR reads, holding one entry per CDR3 protein. In the table there are about 400,000 distinct CDR3 sequences, 85% of which are singletons. Sample: CD8+ T cells from PBMCs. The receptors stem from a human donor with multiple sclerosis.

J is TRBJ2-5 and V is TRBV27; TRBD1 matches at 11 bases. V was pared by 6 bases and J by 4 bases, with 7 bases of the junction left unmatched. There are 15 residues in the CDR3. Germline assignment: CDR1 MNHEY and CDR2 SMNVEV (reference sequence). CDR3 sequence reads: CASRADRGPGETQYF. CDR3 in DNA: TGTGCCAGCAGGGCGGACAGGGGGCCAGGAGAGACCCAGTACTTC.

CDR3 protein: CASSPDNSYNEQFF. The CDR3 DNA reads TGTGCCAGCAGCCCCGACAATTCCTACAATGAGCAGTTCTTC. V and J are TRBV3-1 and TRBJ2-1, with D unclear. Germline V gives CDR1 LGHDT, CDR2 YNNKEL (reference sequence). Trimming took 4 bases from V and 1 from J, leaving 8 bases between them. This CDR3 is built from 14 residues.

The chain combines TRBV3-1 with TRBJ1-5, with TRBD1 identical over 8 bases. The CDR3 is made up of 15 amino acids. V trimming: 0 bases; J trimming: 3 bases; junction bases outside the gene matches: 1. Germline V gene sequence: CDR1 LGHDT, CDR2 YNNKEL (reference sequence). The CDR3 spells CASSQDRGPNQPQHF. In nucleotides, the CDR3 is TGTGCCAGCAGCCAAGACAGGGGGCCCAATCAGCCCCAGCATTTT.

The J gene is TRBJ2-7, the V gene TRBV6-6; possible D gene TRBD1, 6 bases. V was trimmed by 4 bases and J by 3 bases, leaving 13 bases between them. The CDR3 length is 14 residues. Germline CDR1 and CDR2: MNHNY and SVGAGI (reference sequence). The CDR3 DNA reads as TGTGCCAGCAGTTCCTCGGGACAATACTACGAGCAGTACTTC. Amino acids: CASSSSGQYYEQYF.

The rearrangement joins TRBV12-3 or TRBV12-4 to TRBJ2-1; weak D call: TRBD2 (5 bases). The CDR3 consists of 17 residues. Trimming left V 2 bases short and J 8 bases short, with 22 bases between. The CDR3 bases are TGTGCCAGCAGTTTATTTCTGGGGAGTAGCCGGATATATGAGCAGTTCTTC. This encodes CASSLFLGSSRIYEQFF.

This chain uses TRBV5-5 with TRBJ1-2; D is perhaps TRBD1 (6 bases). Trimming pared 1 base from V and 4 bases from J, leaving 14 bases between. The CDR3 has 15 amino acids. Germline V gene lookup returns CDR1 SGHKS and CDR2 YYEKEE (reference sequence). For the CDR3, the DNA is TGTGCCAGCAGCTTGCTTCCAGGGGAAGGCTATGGCTACACCTTC. Translation: CASSLLPGEGYGYTF.

V and J are TRBV20-1 and TRBJ1-2; D ambiguous. The CDR3 covers 11 residues. The germline V gene encodes CDR1 DFQATT and CDR2 SNEGSKA (reference sequence). The CDR3 nucleotides are TGCAGCGCGAAGGCACCGAGTGGCTACACCTTC. Protein sequence: CSAKAPSGYTF.

CDR3 DNA: TGTGCCAGTAGTATAGGTCCGATGGGCACTGAAGCTTTCTTT. This gives the protein CASSIGPMGTEAFF. This sequence joins TRBV19 and TRBJ1-1; no reliable D call. This CDR3 is 14 amino acids long. Trimming cost V 1 base and J 4 bases, with 10 bases left between them. Germline CDR1 is LNHDA and CDR2 is SQIVND (reference sequence). The full variable domain, its missing parts supplied by reference TRBV19 and TRBJ1-1, is DGGITQSPKYLFRKEGQNVTLSCEQNLNHDAMYWYRQDPGQGLRLIYYSQIVNDFQKGDIAEGYSVSREKKESFPLTVTSAQKNPTAFYLCASSIGPMGTEAFFGQGTRLTVV.